This section outlines one T cell receptor (beta chain) sequence together with its context. After extraction with the RNeasy kit, about 0.45 to 1 ug of the RNA was reverse transcribed using random hexamers. Across 54 Vbeta and 13 Jbeta, TCR beta CDR3 was amplified with immunoSEQ multiplex PCR. One entry per CDR3 protein, called by TCRdb with MiXCR from the immunoSEQ multiplex PCR reads. This sample has 250,000 to 300,000 distinct CDR3 sequences, with 89% found just once. The data are from a study of CD8 T cells in Susac syndrome. The multiple sclerosis controls consisted of treatment-naive patients with relapsing-remitting disease, either stable or active. Input material: CD8+ T cells from PBMCs. The receptor's source is a human donor with multiple sclerosis.

The CDR3 protein is CASSQTGFQETQYF. The CDR3 nucleotides are TGTGCCAGCAGCCAGACAGGGTTTCAAGAGACCCAGTACTTC. This chain links TRBV14 with TRBJ2-5; the match to TRBD1 covers 7 bases. Trimming cost V 3 bases and J 2 bases; bases outside gene matches: 3. This CDR3 has 14 amino acids. Germline loops: CDR1 SGHDN, CDR2 FVKESK.